This T cell receptor (beta chain) was captured by sequencing in a study of neurological immune-mediated disorders. TCRdb reprocessed the 5' RACE reads via MiXCR and lists one record per CDR3 protein. Of under 90,000 distinct CDR3 sequences listed, approximately 9.4% are singletons. Germline CDR1 is SGHTA and CDR2 is FQGNSA. The CDR3 covers 12 residues. Trimming removed 5 bases from V and 9 bases from J, with 11 bases in between. The table lists this clonotype with many counts. This chain uses TRBV7-2 with TRBJ2-1; D might be TRBD1 (5 bases). This receptor was identified in a man aged 45-65 years in good health. Sequencing was carried out using PBMCs. The chain's CDR3 is CASSRQRSEQFF. CDR3 bases: TGTGCCAGCAGCCGACAGCGAAGTGAGCAGTTCTTC.